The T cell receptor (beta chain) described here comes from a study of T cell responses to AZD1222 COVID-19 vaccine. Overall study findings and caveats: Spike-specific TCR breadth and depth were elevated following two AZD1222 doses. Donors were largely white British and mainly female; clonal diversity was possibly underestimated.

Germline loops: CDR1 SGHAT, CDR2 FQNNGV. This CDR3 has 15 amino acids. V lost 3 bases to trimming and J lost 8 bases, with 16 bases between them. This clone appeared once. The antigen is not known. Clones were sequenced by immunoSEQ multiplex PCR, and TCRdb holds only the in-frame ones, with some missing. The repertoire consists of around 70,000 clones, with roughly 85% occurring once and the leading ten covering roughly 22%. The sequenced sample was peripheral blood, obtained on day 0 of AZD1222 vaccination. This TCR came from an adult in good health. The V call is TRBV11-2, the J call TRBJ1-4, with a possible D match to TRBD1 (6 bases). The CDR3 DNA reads TGTGCCAGCAGCTTGGGGGGGCAAGATGTCGAAAAACTGTTTTTT. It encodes CASSLGGQDVEKLFF.